A single sample is the source of the 8 T cell receptor beta chains below, sequenced in a study of human T cells and chemical hapten exposure. Time point meaning: patch test 2, 6 weeks after DPC sensitization. The treatment denotes: therapeutic diphenylcyclopropenone sensitization with weekly scalp DPC. Via MiXCR, TCRdb re-called the RACE reads, giving one row per CDR3 protein. The sample gives a few hundred thousand distinct CDR3 sequences, roughly 6.3% of which show up once; around 5.6% is in the top ten. This specimen consisted of whole blood, obtained in connection with sensitization to the hapten diphenylcyclopropenone (DPC). The origin of the receptors is a woman between 18 and 29 years old with alopecia areata. Some clones in this sample may be carry-over from other donors' samples.

This clonotype was detected a few times. The rearrangement uses TRBV5-1 and TRBJ1-2; 10 nucleotides align to TRBD1. V shed 0 bases and J 6 bases; nucleotides not matched to a gene: 2. The CDR3 length is 14 residues. The germline V gene encodes CDR1 SGHRS and CDR2 YFSETQ. The CDR3: CASSLGGTGDGYTF. In nucleotides, the CDR3 is TGCGCCAGCAGCTTGGGAGGGACAGGGGATGGCTACACCTTC.

The chain is built from TRBV15 and TRBJ2-1; 7 bases match TRBD2. The J segment lost 8 bases and the V segment lost 1 base, leaving 2 bases of the junction unmatched. The CDR3 is 13 amino acids. Germline values: CDR1 LNHNV, CDR2 YYDKDF (reference sequence). The CDR3 DNA follows: TGTGCCACCAGCAGAGTTGGGGGGGATGAGCAGTTCTTC. Its translation: CATSRVGGDEQFF.

This clonotype has a handful of counts. V and J are TRBV18 and TRBJ1-2, with no clear D. The CDR3 loop spans 15 amino acids. The V end was cut by 2 bases, the J end by 2 bases, with 12 bases between. Germline lookup yields CDR1 KGHSH and CDR2 LQKENI. The chain's CDR3 is CASSPYDGENYGYTF. CDR3 nucleotides: TGTGCCAGCTCACCATATGACGGAGAGAACTATGGCTACACCTTC.

This clonotype has a handful of counts. The chain is built from TRBV4-3 and TRBJ1-3; TRBD1 might be the D (5 bases). Germline V gene sequence: CDR1 LGHNA, CDR2 YSLEER. The CDR3 extends over 15 amino acids. Trimming pared 1 base from V and 0 bases from J, leaving 7 bases between. The CDR3 loop reads CASSQGQSSGNTIYF. The DNA for the CDR3 is TGCGCCAGCAGCCAAGGACAGAGCTCTGGAAACACCATATATTTT.

The rearrangement joins TRBV12-3 or TRBV12-4 to TRBJ2-2; D is unclear. The CDR3 has 13 amino acids. Trimming stripped 2 bases from V and 8 bases from J, with 9 bases between. The CDR3 here is CASSLRASGELFF. The CDR3 DNA reads as TGTGCCAGCAGTTTACGGGCCTCGGGGGAGCTGTTTTTT.

At least ten counts were recorded for this clonotype. This chain joins TRBV6-2 or TRBV6-3 and TRBJ2-1; 16 bases are shared with TRBD2. Looked up from germline, CDR1 is MNHEY and CDR2 is SVGEGT. The CDR3 extends over 16 amino acids. Unmatched junction bases numbered 6, after V lost 5 bases and J lost 8 bases. The chain's CDR3 is CASSPGTSGGADEQFF. The CDR3 nucleotides read TGTGCCAGCAGTCCCGGGACTAGCGGGGGGGCGGATGAGCAGTTCTTC.

The CDR3 loop reads CASRGTLTYEQYF. In DNA, the CDR3 is TGTGCCAGCAGGGGGACATTGACCTACGAGCAGTACTTC. The chain employs TRBV21-1 and TRBJ2-7; no DNA check was done on the table's D call, TRBD1. TRBV21-1 is annotated as a pseudogene. The CDR3 loop spans 13 amino acids.

There are many counts of this clonotype. The CDR3 nucleotides read TGTGCCAATTCACAGGGGCGGTTCTCTGGCTACACCTTC. Translation gives CANSQGRFSGYTF. The chain has TRBV5-5 and TRBJ1-2, with 7 bases identical to TRBD1. The CDR3 totals 13 residues. Germline V gives CDR1 SGHKS, CDR2 YYEKEE (reference sequence). J gave up 7 bases and V 9 bases, and 12 bases lay outside the gene matches.